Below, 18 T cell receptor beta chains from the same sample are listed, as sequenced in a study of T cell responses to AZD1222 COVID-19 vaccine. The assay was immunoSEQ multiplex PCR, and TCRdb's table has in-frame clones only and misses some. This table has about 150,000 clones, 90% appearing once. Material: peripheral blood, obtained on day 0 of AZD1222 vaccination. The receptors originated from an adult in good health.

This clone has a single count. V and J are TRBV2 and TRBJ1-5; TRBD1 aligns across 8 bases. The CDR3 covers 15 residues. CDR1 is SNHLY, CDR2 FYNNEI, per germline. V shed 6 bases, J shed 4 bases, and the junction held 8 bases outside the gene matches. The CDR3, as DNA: TGTGCCAGCAGGGACAGGGTTGGGGGAAATCAGCCCCAGCATTTT. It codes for CASRDRVGGNQPQHF.

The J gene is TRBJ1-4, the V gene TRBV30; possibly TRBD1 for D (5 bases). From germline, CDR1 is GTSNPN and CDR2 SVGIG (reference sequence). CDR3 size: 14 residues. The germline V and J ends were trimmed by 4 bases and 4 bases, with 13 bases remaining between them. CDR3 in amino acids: CAWTVGGGNEKLFF. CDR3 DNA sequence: TGTGCCTGGACGGTGGGGGGGGGTAATGAAAAACTGTTTTTT.

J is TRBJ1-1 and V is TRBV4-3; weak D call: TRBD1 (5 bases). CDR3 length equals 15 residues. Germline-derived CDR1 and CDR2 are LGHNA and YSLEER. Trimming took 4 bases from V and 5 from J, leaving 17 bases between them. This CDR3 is CASSPLGAGGTEAFF. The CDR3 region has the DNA TGCGCCAGCAGCCCTCTCGGGGCGGGAGGGACTGAAGCTTTCTTT.

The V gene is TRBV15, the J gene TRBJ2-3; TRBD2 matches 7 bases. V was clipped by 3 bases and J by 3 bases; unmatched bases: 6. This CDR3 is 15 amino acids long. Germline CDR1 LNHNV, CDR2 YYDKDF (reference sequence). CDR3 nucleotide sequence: TGTGCCACCAGCAGGGGTCACGGGGGGACAGATACGCAGTATTTT. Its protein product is CATSRGHGGTDTQYF.

For the CDR3, the DNA is TGTGCCAGCAGCCTACAGGGGCCTCCTAATTCACCCCTCCACTTT. Translated: CASSLQGPPNSPLHF. This chain uses TRBV5-5 with TRBJ1-6; TRBD1 agrees at 7 bases. This CDR3 has 15 amino acids. CDR1 and CDR2 from the germline V gene are SGHKS and YYEKEE (reference sequence). The V gene end was trimmed by 4 bases and the J gene end by 6 bases; junction bases not matched to a gene: 7.

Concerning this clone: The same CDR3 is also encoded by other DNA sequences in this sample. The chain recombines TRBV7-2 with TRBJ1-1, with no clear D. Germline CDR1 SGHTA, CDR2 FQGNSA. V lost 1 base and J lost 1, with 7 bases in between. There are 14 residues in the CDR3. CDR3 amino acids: CASSLGHANTEAFF. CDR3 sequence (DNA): TGTGCCAGCAGCTTAGGTCACGCGAACACTGAAGCTTTCTTT.

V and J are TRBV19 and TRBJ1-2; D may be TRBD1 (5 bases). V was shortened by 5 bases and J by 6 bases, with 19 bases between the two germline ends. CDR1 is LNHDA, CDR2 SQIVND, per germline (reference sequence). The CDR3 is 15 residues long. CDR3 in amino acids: CASSSGSALVNGYTF. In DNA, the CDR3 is TGTGCCAGTAGTTCAGGGTCCGCCCTAGTGAATGGCTACACCTTC.

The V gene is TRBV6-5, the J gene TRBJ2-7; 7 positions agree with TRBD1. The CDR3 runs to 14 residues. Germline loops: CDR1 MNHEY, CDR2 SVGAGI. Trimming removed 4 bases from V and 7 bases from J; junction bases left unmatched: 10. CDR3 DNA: TGTGCCAGCAGTTTGCAGGGGGAGTCTGGGGAGCAGTACTTC. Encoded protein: CASSLQGESGEQYF.

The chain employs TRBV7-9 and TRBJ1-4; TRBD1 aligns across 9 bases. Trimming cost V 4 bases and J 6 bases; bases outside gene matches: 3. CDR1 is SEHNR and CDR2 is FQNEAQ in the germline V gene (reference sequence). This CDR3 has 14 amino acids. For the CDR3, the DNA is TGTGCCAGCAGCTCGGGGACAGGGTATGAAAAACTGTTTTTT. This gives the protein CASSSGTGYEKLFF.

CDR3 sequence: CASSPDMSLVGEEEKQFF. Written as DNA, the CDR3 is TGTGCCAGCAGTCCCGATATGTCCCTAGTGGGAGAAGAGGAGAAGCAGTTCTTC. The chain couples TRBV28 to TRBJ2-1; possibly TRBD2 for D (5 bases). V dropped 5 bases and J dropped 11 bases, with 31 bases sitting between them. The CDR3 is 18 amino acids. Germline CDR1 MDHEN, CDR2 SYDVKM.

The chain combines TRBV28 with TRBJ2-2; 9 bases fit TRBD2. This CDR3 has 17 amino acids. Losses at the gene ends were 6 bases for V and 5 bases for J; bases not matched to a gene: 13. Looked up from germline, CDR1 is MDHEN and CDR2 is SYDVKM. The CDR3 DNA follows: TGTGCCAGCAGATCCCTACGCGGGGGGGTGATGACCGGGGAGCTGTTTTTT. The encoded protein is CASRSLRGGVMTGELFF.

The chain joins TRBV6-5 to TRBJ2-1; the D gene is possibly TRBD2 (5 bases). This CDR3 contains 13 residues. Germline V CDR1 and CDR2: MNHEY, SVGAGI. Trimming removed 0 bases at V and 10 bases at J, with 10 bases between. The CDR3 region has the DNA TGTGCCAGCAGTTACTCGTTACTAGTCGAGCAGTTCTTC. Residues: CASSYSLLVEQFF.

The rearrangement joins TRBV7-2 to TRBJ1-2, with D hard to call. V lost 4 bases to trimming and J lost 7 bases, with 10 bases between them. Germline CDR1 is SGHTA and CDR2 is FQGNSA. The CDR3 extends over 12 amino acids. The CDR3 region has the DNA TGTGCCAGCAGCTACGGTAGCGGTGGCTACACCTTC. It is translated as CASSYGSGGYTF.

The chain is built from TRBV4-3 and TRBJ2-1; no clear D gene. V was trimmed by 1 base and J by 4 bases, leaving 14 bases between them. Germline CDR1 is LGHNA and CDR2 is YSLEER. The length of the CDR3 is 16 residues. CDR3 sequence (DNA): TGCGCCAGCAGCCAAGGGGGAACAATCCTTTACAATGAGCAGTTCTTC. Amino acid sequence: CASSQGGTILYNEQFF.

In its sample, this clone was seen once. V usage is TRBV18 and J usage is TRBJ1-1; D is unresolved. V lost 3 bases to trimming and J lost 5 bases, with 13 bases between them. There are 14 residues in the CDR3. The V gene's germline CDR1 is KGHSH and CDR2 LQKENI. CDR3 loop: CASSPSDLRTEAFF. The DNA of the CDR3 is TGTGCCAGCTCACCCTCCGATTTGAGGACTGAAGCTTTCTTT.

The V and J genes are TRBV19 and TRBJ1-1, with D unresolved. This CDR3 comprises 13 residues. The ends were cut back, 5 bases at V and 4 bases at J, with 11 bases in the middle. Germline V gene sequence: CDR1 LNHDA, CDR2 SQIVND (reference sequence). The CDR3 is CASSEAVATEAFF. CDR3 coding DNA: TGTGCCAGTAGTGAGGCGGTAGCCACTGAAGCTTTCTTT.

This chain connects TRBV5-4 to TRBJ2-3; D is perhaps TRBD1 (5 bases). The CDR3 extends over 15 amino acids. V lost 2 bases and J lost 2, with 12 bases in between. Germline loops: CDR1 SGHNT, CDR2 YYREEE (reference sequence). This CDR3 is CASSFRQLDTDTQYF. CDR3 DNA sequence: TGTGCCAGCAGCTTCCGACAGCTTGACACAGATACGCAGTATTTT.

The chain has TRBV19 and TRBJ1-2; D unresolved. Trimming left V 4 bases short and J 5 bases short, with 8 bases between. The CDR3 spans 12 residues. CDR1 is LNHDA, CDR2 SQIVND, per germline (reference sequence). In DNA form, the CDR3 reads TGTGCCAGTAGTAATGGGCTTTATGGCTACACCTTC. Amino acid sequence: CASSNGLYGYTF.